This T cell receptor beta chain was observed in a study of control samples from healthy donors and cancer patients. Profiled with immunoSEQ multiplex PCR; TCRdb holds only in-frame clones, not every one. The data show about 150,000 clones, just under 95% seen once. This CDR3 has 14 amino acids. With 6 bases removed from V and 8 bases from J, the gap between germline ends came to 17 bases. Germline V gene data show CDR1 as MNHEY and CDR2 as SMNVEV (reference sequence). The clonotype comes from a man aged 35 to 55 in good health. The V gene is TRBV27, the J gene TRBJ2-1, with D maybe TRBD2 (5 bases). The sample was blood. For the CDR3, the DNA is TGTGCCAGCAGCCGGACGGACTCCCTCTATGAGCAGTTCTTC. As protein: CASSRTDSLYEQFF.